A selection of T cell receptor beta chains follows, all from one sample in a study of T cells in tuberculosis. Repertoires were generated with immunoSEQ multiplex PCR, while TCRdb's copy carries only in-frame clones and drops some. The sample yields approximately 30,000 clones, 91% seen once. The sample taken for sequencing was PBMCs. The source is a donor between 10 and 29 years old with latent tuberculosis or without tuberculosis infection. Each CDR3 is given with its conserved first and last residue. Each record gives: D gene, clone size, J gene, V gene, CDR3 DNA, CDR3 protein. D genes are given only for firm matches. Clone sizes are given selectively: once, few, many, or a class where the clone is expanded.

TRBD1 | - | TRBJ1-5 | TRBV7-8 | TGTGCCAGCAGCGCAATCACAGGGGATAGCAATCAGCCCCAGCATTTT | CASSAITGDSNQPQHF
- | - | TRBJ2-1 | TRBV7-8 | TGTGCCAGCAGCCCCCAGGCAGCCTACAATGAGCAGTTCTTC | CASSPQAAYNEQFF
TRBD2 | - | TRBJ2-1 | TRBV7-2 | TGTGCCAGCAGCCCGCGACTAGCGGCCTCCTACAATGAGCAGTTCTTC | CASSPRLAASYNEQFF
TRBD2 | - | TRBJ2-1 | TRBV9 | TGTGCCAGCAGCGGACTAGCGGGGAACCACAATGAGCAGTTCTTC | CASSGLAGNHNEQFF
TRBD1 | - | TRBJ2-7 | TRBV28 | TGTGCCAGCAGGTGGGGACAGGGGGCATCCTACGAGCAGTACTTC | CASRWGQGASYEQYF
TRBD1 | - | TRBJ1-1 | TRBV27 | TGTGCCAGCAGTTTTTCCCTCGGACAGGGGACAGGGACTGAAGCTTTCTTT | CASSFSLGQGTGTEAFF
- | - | TRBJ1-2 | TRBV6-5 | TGTGCCAGCAGTTCGAGGGAGATCTATGGCTACACCTTC | CASSSREIYGYTF
TRBD2 | - | TRBJ2-7 | TRBV4-1 | TGCGCCAGCAGCCAAGTCTTAGCGGGGGCCCTGGAGCAGTACTTC | CASSQVLAGALEQYF
TRBD1 | - | TRBJ2-1 | TRBV18 | TGTGCCAGCTCACCCCGCGGGACAGGGAGTAAGAATGAGCAGTTCTTC | CASSPRGTGSKNEQFF
- | - | TRBJ1-6 | TRBV29-1 | TGCAGCTTCTCTAGGGGAAGCGGGTCACCCCTCCACTTT | CSFSRGSGSPLHF
- | - | TRBJ1-2 | TRBV7-8 | TGTGCCAGCAGCTTAGAGAGAAGAACAGGCCTAGCTAACTATGGCTACACCTTC | CASSLERRTGLANYGYTF
TRBD1 | - | TRBJ1-1 | TRBV19 | TGTGCCAGTAGTATAGATACAGGGGGCAAGGACACTGAAGCTTTCTTT | CASSIDTGGKDTEAFF
TRBD2 | - | TRBJ2-7 | TRBV30 | TGTGCCTGGACCCCTGGCGGGGGTTGGGGAGGCTACGAGCAGTACTTC | CAWTPGGGWGGYEQYF
TRBD2 | once | TRBJ2-7 | TRBV5-4 | TGTGCCAGCAGCTTGGCAAGCGGGATGTACGAGCAGTACTTC | CASSLASGMYEQYF
- | - | TRBJ1-5 | TRBV5-5 | TGTGCCAGCACCCAGGGCAGCGGCAATCAGCCCCAGCATTTT | CASTQGSGNQPQHF
TRBD1 | - | TRBJ2-7 | TRBV7-2 | TGTGCCAGCAGCGAAGAGGGGGCCTTTAGTTTTTCCGAGCAGTACTTC | CASSEEGAFSFSEQYF
TRBD1 | - | TRBJ2-2 | TRBV9 | TGTGCCAGCAGCGGACGGGACAGGGGAGGAAGAACCGGGGAGCTGTTTTTT | CASSGRDRGGRTGELFF
- | - | TRBJ1-2 | TRBV29-1 | TGCAGCGAATCACTCAGGGGTTTCTATGGCTACACCTTC | CSESLRGFYGYTF